This TCR beta chain is drawn from a study of blood T cells in healthy people across ages. General observations from the study: It was held that diversity estimates obtained from one million T cells represented underestimates. Comparison with aged donors showed that long-lived donors had more naive CD4+ cells and higher diversity.

PCR was performed a second time for about 7 to 12 cycles using a sample-barcoded 5' primer and a J-beta primer mix. A 12-random-nucleotide template-switch adaptor tagged each cDNA molecule. Each CDR3 protein gets one entry after TCRdb re-called the 5' RACE reads with MiXCR. Of approximately 800,000 distinct CDR3 sequences in the sample, around half were seen once. The germline V gene has CDR1 DFQATT and CDR2 SNEGSKA (reference sequence). CDR3 length: 13 residues. V was pared by 1 base and J by 8 bases, with 12 bases between. Of note for this clonotype: The antigen is not known.

Total RNA, at least 5.5 micrograms per sample, came from PBMCs. The rearrangement links TRBV20-1 to TRBJ1-5; D not resolved. The source of this sequence is a man at least 80 years old in good health. Sequenced sample: blood. Here the CDR3 reads CSARVVGSKPQHF. DNA for the CDR3: TGCAGTGCTAGAGTGGTAGGGTCCAAGCCCCAGCATTTT.